These T cell receptor beta chains were read from a single sample in a study of shared clonotypes between healthy human individuals. Here immunoSEQ multiplex PCR was the method, and the copy in TCRdb shows in-frame clones only, minus some. Of more than 550,000 clones in the sample, 90% to 95% were seen once. Sequenced input: naive CD8+ T cells sorted from blood. All receptors come from a man younger than 45 in good health. Both conserved end residues are part of each CDR3. D genes are given only for firm matches.

CDR3 length,V gene,D gene,J gene,CDR3 protein,CDR3 DNA
16,TRBV7-9,TRBD1,TRBJ2-3,CASSLYRGRGTDTQYF,TGTGCCAGCAGCTTATACAGGGGAAGAGGCACAGATACGCAGTATTTT
15,TRBV5-1,TRBD1,TRBJ2-2,CASSLIHRGTGELFF,TGCGCCAGCAGCTTGATCCACAGGGGGACCGGGGAGCTGTTTTTT
14,TRBV6-1,NA,TRBJ1-2,CASSEEGHAYGYTF,TGTGCCAGCAGTGAAGAGGGGCACGCCTATGGCTACACCTTC
15,TRBV6-5,TRBD1,TRBJ2-7,CASRETGTESYEQYF,TGTGCCAGCAGAGAGACCGGGACAGAGTCCTACGAGCAGTACTTC
15,TRBV4-1,TRBD2,TRBJ2-1,CASSHRAGGSYEQFF,TGCGCCAGCAGCCACCGAGCGGGAGGTTCTTATGAGCAGTTCTTC
13,TRBV10-3,NA,TRBJ1-4,CAISESGAEKLFF,TGTGCCATCAGTGAGAGTGGGGCCGAAAAACTGTTTTTT
17,TRBV18,NA,TRBJ1-2,CASSPPPPPGGYDGYTF,TGTGCCAGCTCACCACCGCCCCCCCCCGGAGGGTATGATGGCTACACCTTC
15,TRBV27,TRBD2,TRBJ2-2,CASSPWGEGTGELFF,TGTGCCAGCAGCCCCTGGGGGGAGGGGACCGGGGAGCTGTTTTTT
16,TRBV7-9,TRBD2,TRBJ2-3,CASSSSGRPPADTQYF,TGTGCCAGCAGCTCCAGCGGGAGGCCCCCAGCAGATACGCAGTATTTT
17,TRBV7-9,TRBD2,TRBJ2-2,CASSARTSGSNTGELFF,TGTGCCAGCAGCGCCCGGACTAGCGGGAGTAACACCGGGGAGCTGTTTTTT
12,TRBV15,NA,TRBJ2-1,CATSGVSNEQFF,TGTGCCACCAGCGGAGTTTCCAATGAGCAGTTCTTC
15,TRBV6-5,TRBD1,TRBJ2-2,CARGQGWTNTGELFF,TGTGCCAGGGGACAGGGATGGACGAACACCGGGGAGCTGTTTTTT
15,TRBV19,NA,TRBJ2-3,CASRMDTISTDTQYF,TGTGCCAGTAGGATGGACACAATTAGCACAGATACGCAGTATTTT
17,TRBV4-2,TRBD2,TRBJ2-1,CASSQEWLAGGKNEQFF,TGTGCCAGCAGCCAAGAATGGTTAGCGGGAGGTAAGAATGAGCAGTTCTTC
12,TRBV13,NA,TRBJ2-3,CASSLRRDTQYF,TGTGCCAGCAGCTTAAGGAGGGATACGCAGTATTTT
14,TRBV19,TRBD2,TRBJ2-1,CASTLAGEGNEQFF,TGTGCCAGTACCCTAGCGGGAGAAGGGAATGAGCAGTTCTTC
14,TRBV7-9,NA,TRBJ1-4,CASSPRETNEKLFF,TGTGCCAGCAGCCCCCGGGAGACCAATGAAAAACTGTTTTTT
15,TRBV30,TRBD2,TRBJ2-5,CAWGIGTSSQETQYF,TGTGCCTGGGGGATTGGGACTAGCAGCCAAGAGACCCAGTACTTC
13,TRBV7-2,NA,TRBJ2-7,CASSPQRSYEQYF,TGTGCCAGCAGCCCCCAACGATCTTACGAGCAGTACTTC
18,TRBV13,TRBD2,TRBJ2-3,CASSDRLAGGGRTDTQYF,TGTGCCAGCAGCGACAGACTAGCGGGAGGGGGTAGAACAGATACGCAGTATTTT
15,TRBV7-6,NA,TRBJ2-7,CASSLGAYSLYEQYF,TGTGCCAGCAGCTTAGGGGCGTACAGTCTCTACGAGCAGTACTTC
11,TRBV19,NA,TRBJ1-5,CARRFNQPQHF,TGTGCCCGACGGTTCAATCAGCCCCAGCATTTT
12,TRBV5-1,NA,TRBJ2-1,CASSLRGYEQFF,TGCGCCAGCAGCTTGCGGGGGTATGAGCAGTTCTTC